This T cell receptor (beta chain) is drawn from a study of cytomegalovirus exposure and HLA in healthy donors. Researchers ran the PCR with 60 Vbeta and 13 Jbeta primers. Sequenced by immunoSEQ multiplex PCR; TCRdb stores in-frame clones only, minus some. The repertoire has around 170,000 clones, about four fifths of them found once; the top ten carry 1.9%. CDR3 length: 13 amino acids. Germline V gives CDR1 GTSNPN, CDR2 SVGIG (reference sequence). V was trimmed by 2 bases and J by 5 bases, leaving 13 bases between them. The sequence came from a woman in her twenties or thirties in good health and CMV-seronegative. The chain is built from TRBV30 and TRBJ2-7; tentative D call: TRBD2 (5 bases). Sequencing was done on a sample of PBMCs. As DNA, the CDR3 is TGTGCCTGGAGTCGGGCTAGCACCCACGAGCAGTACTTC. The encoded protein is CAWSRASTHEQYF. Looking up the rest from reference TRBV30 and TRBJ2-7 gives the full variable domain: SQTIHQWPATLVQPVGSPLSLECTVEGTSNPNLYWYRQAAGRGLQLLFYSVGIGQISSEVPQNLSASRPQDRQFILSSKKLLLSDSGFYLCAWSRASTHEQYFGPGTRLTVT.